Sequencing of this T cell receptor (beta chain) was carried out in a study of T cell responses to AZD1222 COVID-19 vaccine. Study conclusions and caveats: Reportedly, close to half of spike-specific TCRs are directed against unmutated variant regions. Seropositive AZD1222 recipients at baseline numbered only five to seven. Increases in Spike-specific TCR breadth and depth were seen after two AZD1222 doses. A mostly white British donor set with more females was recruited, and clonal diversity was possibly underestimated.

Method: immunoSEQ multiplex PCR; TCRdb's copy keeps in-frame clones and lacks some. The sample consists of about 150,000 clones, roughly 92% of them appearing once. CDR1 SGHVS and CDR2 FNYEAQ come from the germline V gene. After removal of 4 bases from V and 6 bases from J, the junction contained 6 bases not matched to a gene. The CDR3 spans 15 residues. With regard to this clone: What it binds is not known.

This chain uses TRBV7-6 with TRBJ2-1; 10 bases are a match to TRBD2. The sequencing used peripheral blood, collected on day 0 of AZD1222 vaccination. The sequence was obtained from an adult in good health. The CDR3 region has the DNA TGTGCCAGCAGCTCCCCCCTAGCGGGAGTCAATGAGCAGTTCTTC. Amino acid sequence: CASSSPLAGVNEQFF.